This T cell receptor (beta chain) was recovered during a study of PD-1 blockade in classical Hodgkin lymphoma. Study-level findings and limits: The study found that TCR diversity rose significantly by C4D1 in CD4+ but not CD8+ cells. It was reported that newly diagnosed patients had less baseline TCR diversity than healthy donors. Some patients started nivolumab under 1 year after ASCT, and they were excluded.

All trial patients relapsed after autologous stem cell transplantation. Worth noting for this clone: Its specificity is unknown.

Assay: immunoSEQ multiplex PCR; the TCRdb copy retains only in-frame clones and omits some. Among about 58,000 clones, 85% to 95% were seen once, and the ten largest hold roughly 10%. The sequencing used peripheral blood mononuclear cells (PBMCs), collected before the second cycle of nivolumab. The TCR sequence derives from a human donor with classical Hodgkin lymphoma.

The CDR3 DNA reads TGTGCCAGCAGCTTCCAGGGATCGTGGGAGACCCAGTACTTC. It translates to CASSFQGSWETQYF. This rearrangement joins TRBV7-8 to TRBJ2-5; D may be TRBD1 (5 bases). The CDR3 consists of 14 residues. Per germline, CDR1 SGHVS and CDR2 FQNEAQ. The germline V and J ends were trimmed by 3 bases and 5 bases, with 13 bases remaining between them.